This TCR beta chain is from a study of shared clonotypes between healthy human individuals. Overall study: Sampling drew on donors who were a couple of women and a few men aged 18 to 49.

Comments on this clone: Its target is not known.

CD45RO negativity and positive selection for CCR7 defined naive CD8 cells, a population that excluded terminally differentiated effector memory CD45RA+ cells. This CDR3 spans 16 amino acids. CDR1 and CDR2 (germline): LNHDA, SQIVND (reference sequence). The junction had 11 bases not matched to a gene; V was cut back by 2 bases and J by 7 bases. When replicate PCRs were run on sorted subsets, they used about 220 ng DNA, 30,000 to 35,000 T cell genomes. Produced via immunoSEQ multiplex PCR; TCRdb's table is partial and in-frame only. The sample has roughly 1,800,000 clones, over 85% seen once. Study observations and caveats: Clonotypes which were not shared had lower generation probabilities than clonotypes that all four donors shared. Represented genetic and exposure-history diversity was restricted by having few donors.

The sequence derives from a man aged 18 to 29 in good health. The chain recombines TRBV19 with TRBJ2-1; 7 bases fit TRBD1. Material for sequencing was naive CD8+ T cells sorted from blood. The DNA for the CDR3 is TGTGCCAGTAGTATAACTGCCGGGACAGCCGATAATGAGCAGTTCTTC. This gives the protein CASSITAGTADNEQFF.